Following are 25 T cell receptor beta chains from one sample sequenced in a study of blood T cell repertoires in COVID-19. The data were produced by immunoSEQ multiplex PCR, yet TCRdb's version contains in-frame clones alone and is incomplete. The sample shows tens of thousands of clones, about nine tenths of them seen only once. Sample: peripheral blood. The receptors shown here come from a woman in her fifties or sixties with active COVID-19.

The V and J genes are TRBV27 and TRBJ2-1, with a tentative D call TRBD1 (6 bases). This CDR3 region has 12 residues. V lost 5 bases and J 10 bases, leaving 12 bases between the germline ends. Per germline, CDR1 MNHEY and CDR2 SMNVEV (reference sequence). The CDR3 spells CASSALRGEQFF. As DNA, the CDR3 is TGTGCCAGCAGTGCCCTTAGGGGGGAGCAGTTCTTC.

V usage is TRBV24-1 and J usage is TRBJ2-1, with TRBD2 identical over 10 bases. Germline assignment: CDR1 KGHDR and CDR2 SFDVKD. Germline trimming cut 1 base from V and 9 bases from J; bases unmatched to any gene: 8. This CDR3 spans 16 amino acids. The CDR3 DNA is TGTGCCACCAGTGATTTAGGCGCTAGCGGGAGTGCTGAGCAGTTCTTC. This codes for CATSDLGASGSAEQFF.

The rearrangement joins TRBV28 to TRBJ2-1, with D unclear. CDR3 size: 11 residues. Trimming took off 3 bases at V and 9 bases at J, with 6 bases between the two ends. The germline CDR1 and CDR2 sequences are MDHEN and SYDVKM. In DNA form, the CDR3 reads TGTGCCAGCAGTTTGACACTTGAGCAGTTCTTC. Translated: CASSLTLEQFF. The whole variable domain, remainder taken from reference TRBV28 and TRBJ2-1, is DVKVTQSSRYLVKRTGEKVFLECVQDMDHENMFWYRQDPGLGLRLIYFSYDVKMKEKGDIPEGYSVSREKKERFSLILESASTNQTSMYLCASSLTLEQFFGPGTRLTVL.

The chain links TRBV5-1 to TRBJ1-2; 8 bases line up with TRBD1. The CDR3 contains 14 residues. V shed 2 bases, J shed 4 bases, and the junction held 4 bases outside the gene matches. CDR1 is SGHRS, CDR2 YFSETQ, per germline. Here the CDR3 DNA reads TGCGCCAGCAGCTTTGACGGACAGGGCTATGGCTACACCTTC. Its translation: CASSFDGQGYGYTF.

The chain has TRBV4-1 and TRBJ2-7, with a tentative D call TRBD1 (7 bases). V was pared by 8 bases and J by 7 bases, with 15 bases between. The CDR3 has 12 amino acids. CDR1 and CDR2 (germline): MGHRA, YSYEKL. CDR3 in DNA: TGCGCCAGCGCCCAGGGGGGAGGTGAGCAGTACTTC. This translates into CASAQGGGEQYF.

A single count supports this clone. The V gene is TRBV19, the J gene TRBJ2-7; D is perhaps TRBD2 (6 bases). In germline, CDR1 is LNHDA, CDR2 SQIVND (reference sequence). The germline V and J ends were trimmed by 2 bases and 3 bases, with 11 bases remaining between them. This CDR3 is built from 14 residues. For the CDR3, the DNA is TGTGCCAGTAGTATACACGGGAGTAACTACGAGCAGTACTTC. This gives the protein CASSIHGSNYEQYF.

This clone was seen a handful of times. The CDR3 loop is CASSYYYPPYEQYF. The CDR3 DNA is TGTGCCAGCAGTTACTACTATCCTCCCTACGAGCAGTACTTC. This rearrangement joins TRBV6-5 to TRBJ2-7; D uncertain. The V end was cut by 1 base, the J end by 2 bases, with 9 bases between. This CDR3 is 14 amino acids long. Germline V CDR1 and CDR2: MNHEY, SVGAGI.

The chain combines TRBV10-3 with TRBJ2-1; D is unclear. Germline values: CDR1 ENHRY, CDR2 SYGVKD. Trimming removed 6 bases from V and 2 bases from J, with 11 bases in between. This CDR3 contains 14 residues. Written as DNA, the CDR3 is TGTGCCATCAGGGGCGATATAACCTACAATGAGCAGTTCTTC. Translation: CAIRGDITYNEQFF.

The chain carries TRBV11-2 and TRBJ2-7; 10 nucleotides agree with TRBD2. The ends lost 6 bases at V and 5 bases at J; junction bases unmatched: 4. From germline, CDR1 is SGHAT and CDR2 FQNNGV. The CDR3 contains 13 residues. CDR3 protein: CASSGTSVHEQYF. For the CDR3, the DNA is TGTGCCAGCAGTGGGACTAGCGTCCACGAGCAGTACTTC.

This clone has just one count. This chain links TRBV7-2 with TRBJ1-2; 8 bases are a match to TRBD1. Germline V CDR1 and CDR2: SGHTA, FQGNSA. CDR3 length: 16 amino acids. V shed 5 bases, J shed 2 bases, and the junction held 10 bases outside the gene matches. The CDR3 DNA sequence: TGTGCCAGCAGCCCAACCGACAGGGGAATGAACTATGGCTACACCTTC. It codes for CASSPTDRGMNYGYTF.

The chain links TRBV6-5 to TRBJ1-1, with 10 positions matching TRBD1. CDR1 MNHEY and CDR2 SVGAGI come from the germline V gene. The trim removed 5 bases at V and 5 bases at J, leaving 5 bases unmatched. This CDR3 contains 14 residues. The CDR3 reads CASSRDRGWTEAFF. As DNA, the CDR3 is TGTGCCAGCAGTCGGGACAGGGGATGGACTGAAGCTTTCTTT.

The rearrangement joins TRBV27 to TRBJ2-2; TRBD2 matches 9 bases. V shed 3 bases, J shed 4 bases, and the junction held 3 bases outside the gene matches. The CDR3 is made up of 15 amino acids. Germline CDR1 MNHEY, CDR2 SMNVEV (reference sequence). The CDR3 sequence is CASSFGLASTGELFF. CDR3 nucleotide sequence: TGTGCCAGCAGTTTCGGACTAGCGAGCACCGGGGAGCTGTTTTTT.

This CDR3 reads CASSQVRDRKYF. CDR3 nucleotide sequence: TGTGCCAGCAGCCAAGTAAGGGACAGAAAGTACTTC. The rearrangement uses TRBV3-1 (or the pseudogene TRBV3-2) and TRBJ2-4; 7 nucleotides agree with TRBD1. Trimming took 1 base from V and 14 from J; bases not matched to a gene: 5. CDR3 length: 12 residues. Germline V gene lookup returns CDR1 LGHDT and CDR2 YNNKEL (reference sequence).

The rearrangement uses TRBV3-1 (or the pseudogene TRBV3-2) and TRBJ2-7; the D gene is possibly TRBD2 (6 bases). Trimming shortened V by 1 base and J by 7 bases, and 14 bases separated the two germline ends. Germline CDR1 and CDR2: LGHDT and YNNKEL (reference sequence). The CDR3 loop spans 14 amino acids. The CDR3 coding sequence is TGTGCCAGCAGCCAAGTCGGGGGTTCTGCGGAGCAGTACTTC. It encodes CASSQVGGSAEQYF.

The chain couples TRBV2 to TRBJ2-7, with D perhaps TRBD1 (7 bases). Between the trimmed V and J ends, which lost 6 bases and 3 bases, there was a span of 12 bases. Germline values: CDR1 SNHLY, CDR2 FYNNEI. The CDR3 is 13 amino acids. CDR3 sequence (DNA): TGTGCCAGCAGGGGGCGGGACAGCTACGAGCAGTACTTC. Protein: CASRGRDSYEQYF.

The chain carries TRBV10-3 and TRBJ1-2; D possibly corresponds to TRBD1 (5 bases). The CDR3 extends over 13 amino acids. V was clipped by 10 bases and J by 5 bases, with 17 bases between them. CDR1 is ENHRY and CDR2 is SYGVKD in the germline V gene. CDR3 in DNA: TGTGCCACCACTCGGCTGGACACGTATGGCTACACCTTC. Its translation is CATTRLDTYGYTF.

The chain is built from TRBV10-2 and TRBJ1-1; 7 nucleotides align to TRBD1. The CDR3 has 12 residues. V lost 6 bases and J lost 11; bases outside the gene matches: 9. In germline, CDR1 is WSHSY, CDR2 SAAADI. CDR3 in amino acids: CASRGDSWLAFF. The CDR3 nucleotides are TGCGCCAGCAGGGGGGACAGTTGGTTGGCTTTCTTT.

The J gene is TRBJ2-2, the V gene TRBV15; unclear D gene. The CDR3 contains 15 residues. Between the trimmed V and J ends, which lost 0 bases and 3 bases, there was a span of 8 bases. Germline lookup yields CDR1 LNHNV and CDR2 YYDKDF (reference sequence). The CDR3 nucleotides are TGTGCCACCAGCAGAGAACTTCTTTACACCGGGGAGCTGTTTTTT. Protein: CATSRELLYTGELFF.

The chain couples TRBV28 to TRBJ2-1; D call uncertain. CDR3 length equals 12 residues. The germline V gene encodes CDR1 MDHEN and CDR2 SYDVKM. V lost 2 bases and J lost 6, with 5 bases in between. CDR3 in amino acids: CASSLLGNEQFF. For the CDR3, the DNA is TGTGCCAGCAGTTTACTAGGCAATGAGCAGTTCTTC.

The chain combines TRBV29-1 with TRBJ2-7; TRBD1 matches at 9 bases. Trimming took 6 bases from V and 6 from J; bases not matched to a gene: 6. This CDR3 is built from 12 residues. CDR1 and CDR2 from the germline V gene are SQVTM and ANQGSEA. The CDR3 DNA is TGCAGCGTCGGGACAGGGAGGGGCGAGCAGTACTTC. This translates into CSVGTGRGEQYF.

The chain links TRBV5-1 to TRBJ1-1; tentative D call: TRBD1 (5 bases). The V gene lost 9 bases and the J gene lost 1 base, with 13 bases spanning the gap. There are 13 residues in the CDR3. Germline loops: CDR1 SGHRS, CDR2 YFSETQ. Written as DNA, the CDR3 is TGCGCCACCAGAAAACAGGAGAACACTGAAGCTTTCTTT. This encodes CATRKQENTEAFF.

The rearrangement uses TRBV4-2 and TRBJ2-1; D may be TRBD2 (7 bases). CDR1 and CDR2 (germline): LGHNA, YNFKEQ. The CDR3 length is 16 residues. Trimming stripped 0 bases from V and 9 bases from J, with 18 bases between. The CDR3 sequence is CASSQDPGGRGGEQFF. The DNA of the CDR3 is TGTGCCAGCAGCCAAGACCCCGGGGGGCGAGGGGGTGAGCAGTTCTTC.

The CDR3 DNA is TGCGCCAGCAGCTTGGCTCCGGGACAGGGGCAGCCCCAGCATTTT. It codes for CASSLAPGQGQPQHF. The chain recombines TRBV5-1 with TRBJ1-5, with 10 bases that match TRBD1. The CDR3 has 15 residues. Per the germline V gene, CDR1 is SGHRS and CDR2 is YFSETQ. Trimming at V came to 0 bases and at J to 7 bases, leaving 4 bases not matched to a gene.

The V and J genes are TRBV5-1 and TRBJ2-1, with D possibly being TRBD1 (6 bases). The germline CDR1 and CDR2 sequences are SGHRS and YFSETQ. There are 12 residues in the CDR3. The V gene lost 3 bases and the J gene lost 9 bases, with 10 bases spanning the gap. This CDR3 reads CASSSQGSEQFF. The CDR3 DNA sequence: TGCGCCAGCAGCTCCCAGGGGAGTGAGCAGTTCTTC.

The genes are TRBV6-2 or TRBV6-3 and TRBJ2-2; a possible D gene is TRBD1 (5 bases). Germline V gene lookup returns CDR1 MNHEY and CDR2 SVGEGT. Between the trimmed V and J ends, which lost 2 bases and 1 base, there was a span of 8 bases. This CDR3 is 15 amino acids long. The CDR3 coding sequence is TGTGCCAGCAGTTACGGAGACAGGAACACCGGGGAGCTGTTTTTT. It translates to CASSYGDRNTGELFF.